What follows are 31 T cell receptor beta chains derived from one specimen sequenced in a study of monozygotic twins with inflammatory bowel disease. Using the 5' RACE reads, TCRdb records one entry per CDR3 protein without DNA. The sample table sets out about 160,000 distinct CDR3 sequences. The specimen sequenced was blood. These receptors were collected from a human donor with ulcerative colitis or Crohn's disease, or a healthy co-twin of an affected twin (not recorded which).

V and J are TRBV24-1 and TRBJ2-2; TCRdb selects TRBD2, and the lack of DNA leaves this call unchecked. The CDR3 extends over 17 amino acids. Per germline, CDR1 KGHDR and CDR2 SFDVKD. The CDR3 here is CATSALDSAGGRRELFF.

The V and J genes are TRBV14 and TRBJ2-4; absent DNA, TCRdb's TRBD2 call cannot be checked. Per germline, CDR1 SGHDN and CDR2 FVKESK. The CDR3 totals 17 residues. This CDR3 is CASSQDFDGGAKNIQYF.

V usage is TRBV7-2 and J usage is TRBJ2-7; TCRdb outputs TRBD2, but without DNA this stays unchecked. Germline CDR1 and CDR2: SGHTA and FQGNSA. The CDR3 extends over 16 amino acids. The CDR3: CASSLVGSGSHHEQYF.

J is TRBJ2-7 and V is TRBV9; as DNA is missing, the TRBD1 call by TCRdb cannot be tested. CDR1 is SGDLS and CDR2 is YYNGEE in the germline V gene. The CDR3 totals 13 residues. CDR3 sequence: CASSRGDGSTKYF.

This chain links TRBV7-2 with TRBJ2-1; absent DNA, TCRdb's TRBD2 call cannot be checked. This CDR3 has 15 amino acids. CDR1 and CDR2 (germline): SGHTA, FQGNSA. The CDR3 region is CASSLVLAGASEQFF.

The V and J genes are TRBV29-1 and TRBJ2-5; TCRdb calls TRBD2, which cannot be checked without DNA. The CDR3 totals 14 residues. CDR1 and CDR2 (germline): SQVTM, ANQGSEA. The CDR3 loop is CSVEVLAGLETQYF.

This sequence joins TRBV9 and TRBJ2-1; without DNA, the TCRdb call of TRBD1 cannot be checked. CDR1 is SGDLS and CDR2 is YYNGEE in the germline V gene. This CDR3 is built from 14 residues. This CDR3 reads CASSEDWGVGEQFF.

The chain has TRBV11-2 and TRBJ1-5; checking the TCRdb D call of TRBD1 is not possible without DNA. The CDR3 runs to 13 residues. In germline, CDR1 is SGHAT, CDR2 FQNNGV. The CDR3 here is CASSVGRSQPQHF.

This chain links TRBV20-1 with TRBJ2-3; TCRdb proposes TRBD2, but this gene call is untestable without DNA. CDR3 length: 13 amino acids. Germline V CDR1 and CDR2: DFQATT, SNEGSKA (reference sequence). The CDR3 spells CSAKGKSEDTQYF.

The chain uses TRBV7-9 and TRBJ2-1; with no DNA, the TCRdb D assignment of TRBD1 cannot be verified. Looked up from germline, CDR1 is SEHNR and CDR2 is FQNEAQ (reference sequence). CDR3 length: 14 residues. The CDR3 spells CASSFPGQGDEQFF.

V is TRBV5-1 and J is TRBJ2-2. The germline V gene has CDR1 SGHRS and CDR2 YFSETQ. The CDR3 runs to 14 residues. CDR3 region: CASSFKGYTGELFF.

The chain recombines TRBV6-2 or TRBV6-3 with TRBJ2-1; TCRdb's D gene call, TRBD1, goes unchecked for lack of DNA. The CDR3 runs 12 residues. The V gene's germline CDR1 is MNHEY and CDR2 SVGEGT. This chain's CDR3 is CASKTGGAEQFF.

The CDR3 loop reads CASSPARDSSGANVLTF. The chain employs TRBV5-1 and TRBJ2-6; the D call of TRBD1 rests on TCRdb alone, since no DNA is present to check it. The germline gives CDR1 SGHRS, CDR2 YFSETQ. This CDR3 is built from 17 residues.

The rearrangement links TRBV5-1 to TRBJ1-1; TCRdb calls TRBD1, which cannot be checked without DNA. CDR1 SGHRS and CDR2 YFSETQ come from the germline V gene. The CDR3 length is 16 residues. This CDR3 reads CASSLFPDRGNTEAFF.

The rearrangement links TRBV12-3 or TRBV12-4 to TRBJ2-1. CDR3 length equals 15 residues. CDR3 sequence: CASRYEASSYNEQFF.

The V gene is TRBV6-2 or TRBV6-3, the J gene TRBJ2-7; TCRdb's assignment of TRBD1 cannot be checked, as there is no DNA. The CDR3 covers 16 residues. Germline loops: CDR1 MNHEY, CDR2 SVGEGT. CDR3: CASSPITGQGRREQYF.

V and J are TRBV18 and TRBJ1-4. This CDR3 has 15 amino acids. CDR1 and CDR2 (germline): KGHSH, LQKENI. CDR3 in amino acids: CASSPLHSTNEKLFF. Full variable domain (missing parts from reference TRBV18 and TRBJ1-4): NAGVMQNPRHLVRRRGQEARLRCSPMKGHSHVYWYRQLPEEGLKFMVYLQKENIIDESGMPKERFSAEFPKEGPSILRIQQVVRGDSAAYFCASSPLHSTNEKLFFGSGTQLSVL.

The chain links TRBV27 to TRBJ2-3; TCRdb calls TRBD1, which cannot be checked without DNA. CDR1 and CDR2 from the germline V gene are MNHEY and SMNVEV (reference sequence). CDR3 length equals 16 residues. The CDR3 here is CASSLNSQVETDTQYF.

The chain has TRBV27 and TRBJ1-2; TCRdb's assignment of TRBD1 cannot be checked, as there is no DNA. This CDR3 spans 15 amino acids. Germline V lookup: CDR1 MNHEY, CDR2 SMNVEV (reference sequence). The CDR3 reads CASSFDSTAYSGYTF.

The chain has TRBV4-3 and TRBJ1-2. The germline V gene has CDR1 LGHNA and CDR2 YSLEER. The CDR3 is made up of 15 amino acids. CDR3 residues: CASSQHTAGTQGYTF.

The chain joins TRBV20-1 to TRBJ2-7; TCRdb indicates TRBD2, and absent DNA this call remains unverified. The CDR3 spans 17 residues. Germline CDR1 DFQATT, CDR2 SNEGSKA (reference sequence). CDR3 region: CSARAGLAGDRPHEQYF.

The chain links TRBV14 to TRBJ1-1. The germline V gene encodes CDR1 SGHDN and CDR2 FVKESK. The CDR3 has 14 amino acids. The CDR3: CASSFPTVNTEAFF.

This chain links TRBV10-3 with TRBJ2-1; with no DNA, the TCRdb D assignment of TRBD2 cannot be verified. The germline V gene encodes CDR1 ENHRY and CDR2 SYGVKD. The CDR3 is made up of 13 amino acids. The CDR3 sequence: CAISEEEVTSTLF.

The rearrangement joins TRBV15 to TRBJ1-6. CDR3 length: 14 residues. Germline lookup yields CDR1 LNHNV and CDR2 YYDKDF (reference sequence). CDR3 residues: CATSRAVLYSPLHF.

The chain's CDR3 is CASSNVQGVGSGYTF. V is TRBV25-1 and J is TRBJ1-2; lacking DNA, the TRBD1 call made by TCRdb goes unchecked. Germline V gene sequence: CDR1 MGHDK, CDR2 SYGVNS. This CDR3 spans 15 amino acids.

CDR3 amino acids: CASSLVRAGKNIQYF. The chain combines TRBV7-9 with TRBJ2-4. Germline lookup yields CDR1 SEHNR and CDR2 FQNEAQ (reference sequence). CDR3 size: 15 residues.

The chain recombines TRBV29-1 with TRBJ1-1; without DNA, the TCRdb call of TRBD1 cannot be checked. Germline V gives CDR1 SQVTM, CDR2 ANQGSEA. The CDR3 is 14 amino acids. CDR3 sequence: CSVVGGSMNTEAFF.

The chain couples TRBV5-1 to TRBJ2-5; as DNA is missing, the TRBD2 call by TCRdb cannot be tested. CDR1 and CDR2 from the germline V gene are SGHRS and YFSETQ. The CDR3 runs to 14 residues. The chain's CDR3 is CASSLERVRRDVYF.

The gene calls are TRBV27 and TRBJ2-1; absent DNA, TCRdb's TRBD2 call cannot be checked. Germline values: CDR1 MNHEY, CDR2 SMNVEV (reference sequence). The CDR3 totals 16 residues. This CDR3 is CASSSPGTSGYNEQFF.

The rearrangement joins TRBV4-1 to TRBJ2-5; absent DNA, TCRdb's TRBD2 call cannot be checked. Germline V lookup: CDR1 MGHRA, CDR2 YSYEKL. This CDR3 spans 16 amino acids. CDR3 sequence: CASSPPGTSGRKTQYF.

The chain carries TRBV19 and TRBJ2-1; with no DNA, the TCRdb D assignment of TRBD2 cannot be verified. Germline V gene lookup returns CDR1 LNHDA and CDR2 SQIVND (reference sequence). The CDR3 spans 14 residues. The CDR3 is CASSQAGGPGVQFF.